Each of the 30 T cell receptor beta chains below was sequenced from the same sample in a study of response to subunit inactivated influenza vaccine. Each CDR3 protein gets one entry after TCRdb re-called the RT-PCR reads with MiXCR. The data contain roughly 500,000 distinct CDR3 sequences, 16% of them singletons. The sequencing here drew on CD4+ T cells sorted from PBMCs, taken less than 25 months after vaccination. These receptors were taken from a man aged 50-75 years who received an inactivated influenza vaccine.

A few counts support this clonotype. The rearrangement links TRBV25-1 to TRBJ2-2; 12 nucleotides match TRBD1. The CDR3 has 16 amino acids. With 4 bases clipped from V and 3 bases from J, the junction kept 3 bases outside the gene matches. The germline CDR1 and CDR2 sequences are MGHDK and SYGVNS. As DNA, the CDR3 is TGTGCCAGCAGTGCAGGGACAGGGGGCGACACCGGGGAGCTGTTTTTT. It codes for CASSAGTGGDTGELFF. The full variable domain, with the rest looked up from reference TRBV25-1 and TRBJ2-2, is EADIYQTPRYLVIGTGKKITLECSQTMGHDKMYWYQQDPGMELHLIHYSYGVNSTEKGDLSSESTVSRIRTEHFPLTLESARPSHTSQYLCASSAGTGGDTGELFFGEGSRLTVL.

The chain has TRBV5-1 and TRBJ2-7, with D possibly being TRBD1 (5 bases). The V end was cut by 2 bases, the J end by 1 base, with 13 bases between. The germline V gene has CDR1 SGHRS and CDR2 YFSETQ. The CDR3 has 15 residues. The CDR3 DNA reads TGCGCCAGCAGCTTAACAGGTAGCCCATCCTACGAGCAGTACTTC. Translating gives CASSLTGSPSYEQYF.

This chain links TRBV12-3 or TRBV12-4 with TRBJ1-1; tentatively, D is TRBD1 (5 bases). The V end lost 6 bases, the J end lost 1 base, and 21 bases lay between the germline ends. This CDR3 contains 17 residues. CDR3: CASRKSGRTSRNTEAFF. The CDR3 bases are TGTGCCAGCAGAAAATCAGGGAGAACAAGCCGGAACACTGAAGCTTTCTTT.

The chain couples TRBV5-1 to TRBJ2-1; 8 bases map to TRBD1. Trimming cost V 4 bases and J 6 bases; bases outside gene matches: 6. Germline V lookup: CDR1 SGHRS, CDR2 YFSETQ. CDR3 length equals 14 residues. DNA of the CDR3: TGCGCCAGCAGCCCCGGACAGGGCTTCAATGAGCAGTTCTTC. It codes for CASSPGQGFNEQFF.

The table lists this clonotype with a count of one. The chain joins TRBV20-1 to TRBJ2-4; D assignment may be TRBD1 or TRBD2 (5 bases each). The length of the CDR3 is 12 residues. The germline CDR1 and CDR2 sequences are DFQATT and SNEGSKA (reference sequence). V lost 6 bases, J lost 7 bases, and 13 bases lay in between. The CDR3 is CSARPGPNIQYF. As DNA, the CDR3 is TGCAGTGCGCGACCGGGACCTAACATTCAGTACTTC.

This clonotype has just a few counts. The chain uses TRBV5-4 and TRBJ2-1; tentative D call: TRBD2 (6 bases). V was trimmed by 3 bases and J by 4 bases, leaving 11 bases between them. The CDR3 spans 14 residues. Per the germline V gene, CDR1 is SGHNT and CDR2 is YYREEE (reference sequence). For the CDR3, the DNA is TGTGCCAGCAGCTGGGGGGTAGGGTACAATGAGCAGTTCTTC. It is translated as CASSWGVGYNEQFF.

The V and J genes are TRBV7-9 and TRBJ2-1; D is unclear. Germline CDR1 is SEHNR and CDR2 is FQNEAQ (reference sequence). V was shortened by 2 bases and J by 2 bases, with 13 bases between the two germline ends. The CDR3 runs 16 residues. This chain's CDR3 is CASSLSGRIAYNEQFF. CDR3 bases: TGTGCCAGCAGCTTATCCGGTAGAATCGCCTACAATGAGCAGTTCTTC.

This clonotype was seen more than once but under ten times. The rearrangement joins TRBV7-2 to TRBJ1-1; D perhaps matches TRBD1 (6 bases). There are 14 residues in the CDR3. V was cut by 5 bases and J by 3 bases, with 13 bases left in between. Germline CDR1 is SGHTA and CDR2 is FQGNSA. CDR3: CASSRDRLYTEAFF. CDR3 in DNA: TGTGCCAGCAGCAGAGACAGGTTGTACACTGAAGCTTTCTTT.

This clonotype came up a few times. CDR3 amino acids: CASGPNTYEQYF. The CDR3 region has the DNA TGTGCCAGCGGCCCTAACACCTACGAGCAGTACTTC. This chain connects TRBV11-2 to TRBJ2-7, with unresolved D. This CDR3 has 12 amino acids. From germline, CDR1 is SGHAT and CDR2 FQNNGV. Between the trimmed V and J ends, which lost 8 bases and 2 bases, there was a span of 10 bases.

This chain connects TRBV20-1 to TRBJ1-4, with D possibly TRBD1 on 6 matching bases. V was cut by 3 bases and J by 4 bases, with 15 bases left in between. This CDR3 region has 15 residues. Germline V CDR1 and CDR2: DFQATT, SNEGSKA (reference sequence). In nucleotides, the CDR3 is TGCAGTGCTAGCCGCGGACAGACTATTAATGAAAAACTGTTTTTT. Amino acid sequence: CSASRGQTINEKLFF.

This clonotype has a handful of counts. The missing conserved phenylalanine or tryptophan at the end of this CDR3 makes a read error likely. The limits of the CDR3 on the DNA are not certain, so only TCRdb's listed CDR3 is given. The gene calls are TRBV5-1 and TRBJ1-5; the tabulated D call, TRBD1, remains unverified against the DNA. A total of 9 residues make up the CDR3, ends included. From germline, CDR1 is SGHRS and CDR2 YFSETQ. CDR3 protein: CASSPPLWI.

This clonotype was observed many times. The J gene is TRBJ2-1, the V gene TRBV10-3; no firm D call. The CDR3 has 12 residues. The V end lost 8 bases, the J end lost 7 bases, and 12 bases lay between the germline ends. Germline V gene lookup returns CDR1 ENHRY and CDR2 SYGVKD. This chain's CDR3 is CAISKARNEQFF. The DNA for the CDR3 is TGTGCCATCTCTAAGGCGAGGAATGAGCAGTTCTTC.

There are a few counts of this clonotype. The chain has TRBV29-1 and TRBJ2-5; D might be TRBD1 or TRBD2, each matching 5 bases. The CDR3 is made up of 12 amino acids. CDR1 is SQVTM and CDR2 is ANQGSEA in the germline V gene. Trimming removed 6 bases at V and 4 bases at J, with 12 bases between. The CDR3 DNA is TGCAGCGTCGTCAGGGAGCGAGAGACCCAGTACTTC. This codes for CSVVRERETQYF.

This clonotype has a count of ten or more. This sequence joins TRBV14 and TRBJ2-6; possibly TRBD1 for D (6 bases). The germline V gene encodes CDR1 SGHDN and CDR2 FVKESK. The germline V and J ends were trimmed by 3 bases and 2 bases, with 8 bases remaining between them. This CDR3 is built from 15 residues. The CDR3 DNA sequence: TGTGCCAGCAGCCAGACAGGAACTGGGGCCAACGTCCTGACTTTC. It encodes CASSQTGTGANVLTF.

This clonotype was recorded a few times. The CDR3 region is CASSLVLAGSSDTQYF. DNA of the CDR3: TGTGCCAGCAGCTTAGTCCTAGCGGGATCGTCAGATACGCAGTATTTT. The rearrangement joins TRBV7-2 to TRBJ2-3, with 9 bases that match TRBD2. Losses at the gene ends were 1 base for V and 4 bases for J; bases not matched to a gene: 6. CDR1 SGHTA and CDR2 FQGNSA come from the germline V gene. The CDR3 consists of 16 residues.

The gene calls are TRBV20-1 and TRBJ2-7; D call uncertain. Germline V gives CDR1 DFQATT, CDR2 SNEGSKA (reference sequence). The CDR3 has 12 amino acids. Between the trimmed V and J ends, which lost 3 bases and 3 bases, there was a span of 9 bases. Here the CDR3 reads CSASGKLYEQYF. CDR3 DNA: TGCAGTGCTAGTGGGAAGCTCTACGAGCAGTACTTC.

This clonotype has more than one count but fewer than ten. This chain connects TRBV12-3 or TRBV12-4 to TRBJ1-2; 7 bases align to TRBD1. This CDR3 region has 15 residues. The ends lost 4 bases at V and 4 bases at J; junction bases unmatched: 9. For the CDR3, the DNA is TGTGCCAGCAGTTCACAGGGGAAATACGCCTATGGCTACACCTTC. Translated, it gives CASSSQGKYAYGYTF.

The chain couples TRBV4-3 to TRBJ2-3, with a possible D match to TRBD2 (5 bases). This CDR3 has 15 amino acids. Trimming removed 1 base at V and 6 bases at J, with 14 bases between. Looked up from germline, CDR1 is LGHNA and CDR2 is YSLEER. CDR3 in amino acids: CASSQGHGVGDTQYF. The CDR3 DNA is TGCGCCAGCAGCCAAGGACACGGGGTGGGGGATACGCAGTATTTT.

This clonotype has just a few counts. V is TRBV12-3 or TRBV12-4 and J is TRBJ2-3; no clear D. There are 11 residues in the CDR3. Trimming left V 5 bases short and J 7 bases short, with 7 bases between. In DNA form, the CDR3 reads TGTGCCAGCAGTGCAACGTATACGCAGTATTTT. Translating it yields CASSATYTQYF.

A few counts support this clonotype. Here the CDR3 DNA reads TGTGCCAGCAGTGTTAGCGGTACGCAGTATTTT. Residues: CASSVSGTQYF. The chain links TRBV2 to TRBJ2-3, with D tentatively TRBD2 (6 bases). The CDR3 totals 11 residues. Trimming pared 4 bases from V and 8 bases from J, leaving 7 bases between. CDR1 and CDR2 from the germline V gene are SNHLY and FYNNEI.

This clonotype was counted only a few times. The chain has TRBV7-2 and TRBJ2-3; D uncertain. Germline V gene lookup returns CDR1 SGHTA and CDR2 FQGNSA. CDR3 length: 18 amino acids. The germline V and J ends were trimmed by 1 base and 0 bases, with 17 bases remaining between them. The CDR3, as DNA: TGTGCCAGCAGCTTAGTCGCTTCTGGGCGACCTAGCACAGATACGCAGTATTTT. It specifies CASSLVASGRPSTDTQYF.

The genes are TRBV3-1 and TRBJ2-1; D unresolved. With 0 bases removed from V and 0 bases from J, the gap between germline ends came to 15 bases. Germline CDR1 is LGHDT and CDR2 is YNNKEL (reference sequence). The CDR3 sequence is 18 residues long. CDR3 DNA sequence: TGTGCCAGCAGCCAAGATCTATCTAAGTTGAGCTCCTACAATGAGCAGTTCTTC. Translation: CASSQDLSKLSSYNEQFF.

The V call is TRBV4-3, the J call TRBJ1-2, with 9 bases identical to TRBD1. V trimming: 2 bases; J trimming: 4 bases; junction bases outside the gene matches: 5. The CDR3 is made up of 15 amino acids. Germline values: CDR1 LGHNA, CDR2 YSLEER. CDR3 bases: TGCGCCAGCAGCCAACGGACAGGGGCGGGCTATGGCTACACCTTC. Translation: CASSQRTGAGYGYTF.

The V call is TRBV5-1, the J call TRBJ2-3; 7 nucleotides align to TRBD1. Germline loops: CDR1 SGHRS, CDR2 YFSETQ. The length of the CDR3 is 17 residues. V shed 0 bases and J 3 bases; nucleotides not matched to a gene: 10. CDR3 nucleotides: TGCGCCAGCAGCTTGGGACAGGGAGCCCGCCAAACAGATACGCAGTATTTT. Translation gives CASSLGQGARQTDTQYF. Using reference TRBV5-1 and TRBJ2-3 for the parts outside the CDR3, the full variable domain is KAGVTQTPRYLIKTRGQQVTLSCSPISGHRSVSWYQQTPGQGLQFLFEYFSETQRNKGNFPGRFSGRQFSNSRSEMNVSTLELGDSALYLCASSLGQGARQTDTQYFGPGTRLTVL.

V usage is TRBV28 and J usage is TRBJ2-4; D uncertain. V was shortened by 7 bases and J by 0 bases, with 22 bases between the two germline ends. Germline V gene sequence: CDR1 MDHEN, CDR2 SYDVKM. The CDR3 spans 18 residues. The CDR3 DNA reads TGTGCCAGCATCACGGTAAAGGACGGAAATTTAGCCAAAAACATTCAGTACTTC. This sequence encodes CASITVKDGNLAKNIQYF.

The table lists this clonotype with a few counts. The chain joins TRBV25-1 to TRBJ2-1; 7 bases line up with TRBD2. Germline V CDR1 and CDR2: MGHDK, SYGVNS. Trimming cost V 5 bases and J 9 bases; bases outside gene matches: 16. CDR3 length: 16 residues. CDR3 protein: CASSPGGRGRSIEQFF. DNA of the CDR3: TGTGCCAGCAGTCCAGGTGGGCGGGGGAGGAGTATTGAGCAGTTCTTC.

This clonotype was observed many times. CDR3 sequence (DNA): TGCGCCAGCAGCGAGGGGTGGAGCACCGGGGAGCTGTTTTTT. Translated: CASSEGWSTGELFF. The chain couples TRBV5-1 to TRBJ2-2; D might be TRBD1 or TRBD2, each matching 5 bases. Trimming pared 4 bases from V and 4 bases from J, leaving 11 bases between. The CDR3 is 14 amino acids. Germline CDR1 is SGHRS and CDR2 is YFSETQ.

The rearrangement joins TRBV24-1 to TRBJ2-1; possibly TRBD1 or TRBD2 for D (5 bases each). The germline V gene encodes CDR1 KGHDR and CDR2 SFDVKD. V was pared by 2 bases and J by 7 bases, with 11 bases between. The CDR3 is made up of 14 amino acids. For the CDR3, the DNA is TGTGCCACCAGTGATTCAGGGAGAAGGAATGAGCAGTTCTTC. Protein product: CATSDSGRRNEQFF.

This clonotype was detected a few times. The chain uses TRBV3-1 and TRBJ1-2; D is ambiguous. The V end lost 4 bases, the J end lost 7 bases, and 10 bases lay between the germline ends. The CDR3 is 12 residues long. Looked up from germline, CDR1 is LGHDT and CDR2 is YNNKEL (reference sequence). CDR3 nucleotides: TGTGCCAGCAGCCCGGGGTCGGGTGGCTACACCTTC. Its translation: CASSPGSGGYTF.

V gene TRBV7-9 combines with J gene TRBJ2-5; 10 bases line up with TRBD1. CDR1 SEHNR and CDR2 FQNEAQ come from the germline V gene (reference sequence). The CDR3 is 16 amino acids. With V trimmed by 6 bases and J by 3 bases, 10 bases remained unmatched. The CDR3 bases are TGTGCCAGCAGTCTAGTCTCGGGACAGGGGAAAGAGACCCAGTACTTC. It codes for CASSLVSGQGKETQYF.